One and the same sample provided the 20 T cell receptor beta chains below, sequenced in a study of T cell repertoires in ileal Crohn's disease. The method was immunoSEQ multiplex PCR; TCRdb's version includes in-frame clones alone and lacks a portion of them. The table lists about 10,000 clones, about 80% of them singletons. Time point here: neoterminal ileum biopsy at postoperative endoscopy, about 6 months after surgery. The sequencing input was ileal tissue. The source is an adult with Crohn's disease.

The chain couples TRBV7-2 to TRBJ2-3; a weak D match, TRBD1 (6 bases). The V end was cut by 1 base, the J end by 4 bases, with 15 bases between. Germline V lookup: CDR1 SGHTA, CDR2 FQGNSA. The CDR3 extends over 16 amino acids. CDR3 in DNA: TGTGCCAGCAGCTTAGGTTCCAGGGGCGGCGCAGATACGCAGTATTTT. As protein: CASSLGSRGGADTQYF.

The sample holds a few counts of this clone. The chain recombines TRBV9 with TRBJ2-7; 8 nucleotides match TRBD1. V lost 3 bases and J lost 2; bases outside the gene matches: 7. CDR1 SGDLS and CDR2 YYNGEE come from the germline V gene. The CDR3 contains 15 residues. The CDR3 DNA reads TGTGCCAGCAGCGCCTCCGGGACAGGAGCCTACGAGCAGTACTTC. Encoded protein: CASSASGTGAYEQYF.

The CDR3 sequence: CASSLRLVGVETQYF. The CDR3 DNA reads as TGTGCCAGCAGCCTCCGACTAGTAGGGGTCGAGACCCAGTACTTC. J is TRBJ2-5 and V is TRBV7-2, with a tentative D call TRBD2 (6 bases). This CDR3 contains 15 residues. The germline V gene has CDR1 SGHTA and CDR2 FQGNSA. Trimming removed 5 bases from V and 5 bases from J, with 18 bases in between. Using reference TRBV7-2 and TRBJ2-5 for the parts outside the CDR3, the full variable domain is GAGVSQSPSNKVTEKGKDVELRCDPISGHTALYWYRQSLGQGLEFLIYFQGNSAPDKSGLPSDRFSAERTGGSVSTLTIQRTQQEDSAVYLCASSLRLVGVETQYFGPGTRLLVL.

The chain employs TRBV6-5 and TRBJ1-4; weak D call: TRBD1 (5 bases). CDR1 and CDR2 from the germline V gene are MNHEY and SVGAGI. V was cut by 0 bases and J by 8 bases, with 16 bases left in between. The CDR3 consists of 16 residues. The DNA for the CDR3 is TGTGCCAGCAGTTACTCGCCCCGGCGGGGGAGAGAAAAACTGTTTTTT. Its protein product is CASSYSPRRGREKLFF.

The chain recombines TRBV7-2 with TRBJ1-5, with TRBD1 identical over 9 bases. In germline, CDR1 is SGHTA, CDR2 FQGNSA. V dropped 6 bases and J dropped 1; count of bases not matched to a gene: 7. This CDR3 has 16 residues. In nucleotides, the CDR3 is TGTGCCAGCAGACTTACAGGGGGCACAAGCAATCAGCCCCAGCATTTT. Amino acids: CASRLTGGTSNQPQHF.

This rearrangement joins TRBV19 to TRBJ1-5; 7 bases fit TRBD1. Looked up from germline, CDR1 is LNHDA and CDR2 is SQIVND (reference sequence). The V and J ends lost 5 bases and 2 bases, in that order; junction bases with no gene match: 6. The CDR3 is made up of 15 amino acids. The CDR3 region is CASSPGTVGNQPQHF. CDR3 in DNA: TGTGCCAGTAGTCCAGGGACAGTGGGCAATCAGCCCCAGCATTTT.

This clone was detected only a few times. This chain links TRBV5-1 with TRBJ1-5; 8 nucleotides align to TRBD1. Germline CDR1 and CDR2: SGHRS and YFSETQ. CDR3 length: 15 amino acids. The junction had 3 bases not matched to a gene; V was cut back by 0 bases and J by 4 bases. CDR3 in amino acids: CASSLVQGGNQPQHF. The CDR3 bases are TGCGCCAGCAGCTTGGTACAGGGGGGAAATCAGCCCCAGCATTTT.

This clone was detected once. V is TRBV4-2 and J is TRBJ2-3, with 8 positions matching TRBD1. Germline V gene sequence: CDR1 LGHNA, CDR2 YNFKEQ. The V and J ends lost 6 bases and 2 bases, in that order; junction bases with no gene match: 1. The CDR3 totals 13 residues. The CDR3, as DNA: TGTGCCAGCAGTCAGGGGGCCACAGATACGCAGTATTTT. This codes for CASSQGATDTQYF.

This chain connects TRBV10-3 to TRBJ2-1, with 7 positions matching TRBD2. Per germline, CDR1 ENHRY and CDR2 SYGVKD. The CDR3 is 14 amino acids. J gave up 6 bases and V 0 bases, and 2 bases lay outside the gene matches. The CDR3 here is CAISESASGNEQFF. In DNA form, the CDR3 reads TGTGCCATCAGTGAGTCGGCTAGCGGCAATGAGCAGTTCTTC.

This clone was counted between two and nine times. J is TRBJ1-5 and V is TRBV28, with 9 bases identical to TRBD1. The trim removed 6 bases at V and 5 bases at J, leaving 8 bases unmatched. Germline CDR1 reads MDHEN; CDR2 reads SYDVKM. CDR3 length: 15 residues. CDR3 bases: TGTGCCAGCAGAGGTGCGGGACAGGGATATCAGCCCCAGCATTTT. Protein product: CASRGAGQGYQPQHF.

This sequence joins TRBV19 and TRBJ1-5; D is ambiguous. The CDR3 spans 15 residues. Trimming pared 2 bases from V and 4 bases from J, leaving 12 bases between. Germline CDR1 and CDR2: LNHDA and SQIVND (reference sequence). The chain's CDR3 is CASSIYSSSNQPQHF. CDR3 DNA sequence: TGTGCCAGTAGTATATACAGTAGTAGTAATCAGCCCCAGCATTTT.

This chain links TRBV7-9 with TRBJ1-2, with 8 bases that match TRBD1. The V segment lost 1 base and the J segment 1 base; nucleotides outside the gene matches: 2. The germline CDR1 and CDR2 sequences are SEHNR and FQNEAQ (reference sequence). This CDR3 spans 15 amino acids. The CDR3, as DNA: TGTGCCAGCAGCTTAGATACAGGGGGTAACTATGGCTACACCTTC. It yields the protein CASSLDTGGNYGYTF. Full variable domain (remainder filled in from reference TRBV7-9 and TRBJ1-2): DTGVSQNPRHKITKRGQNVTFRCDPISEHNRLYWYRQTLGQGPEFLTYFQNEAQLEKSRLLSDRFSAERPKGSFSTLEIQRTEQGDSAMYLCASSLDTGGNYGYTFGSGTRLTVV.

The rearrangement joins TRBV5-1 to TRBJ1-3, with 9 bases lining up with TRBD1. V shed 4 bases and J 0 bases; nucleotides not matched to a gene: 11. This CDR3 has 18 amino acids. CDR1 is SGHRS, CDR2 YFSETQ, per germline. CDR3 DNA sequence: TGCGCCAGCAGCCCTACCGGGACAGGGCGAATCTCTGGAAACACCATATATTTT. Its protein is CASSPTGTGRISGNTIYF. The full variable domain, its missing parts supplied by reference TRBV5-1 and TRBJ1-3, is KAGVTQTPRYLIKTRGQQVTLSCSPISGHRSVSWYQQTPGQGLQFLFEYFSETQRNKGNFPGRFSGRQFSNSRSEMNVSTLELGDSALYLCASSPTGTGRISGNTIYFGEGSWLTVV.

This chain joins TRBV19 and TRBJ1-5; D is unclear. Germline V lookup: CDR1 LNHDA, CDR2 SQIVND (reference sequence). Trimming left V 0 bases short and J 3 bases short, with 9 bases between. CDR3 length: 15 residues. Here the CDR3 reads CASSIDLRDNQPQHF. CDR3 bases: TGTGCCAGTAGTATAGATCTACGTGACAATCAGCCCCAGCATTTT.

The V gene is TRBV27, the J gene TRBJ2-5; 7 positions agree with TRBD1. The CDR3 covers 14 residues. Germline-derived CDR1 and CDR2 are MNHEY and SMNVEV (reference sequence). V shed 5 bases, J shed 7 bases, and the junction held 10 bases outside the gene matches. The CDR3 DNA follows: TGTGCCAGCAGTAGACCCGACAGGGCAGCGACCCAGTACTTC. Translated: CASSRPDRAATQYF.

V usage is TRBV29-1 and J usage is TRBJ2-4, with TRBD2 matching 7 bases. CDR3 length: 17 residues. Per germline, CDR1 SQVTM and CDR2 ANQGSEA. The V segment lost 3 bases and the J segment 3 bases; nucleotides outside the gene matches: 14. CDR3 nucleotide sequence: TGCAGCGTTGAGGGGGGTGGGGCTAGCGGATACAAAAACATTCAGTACTTC. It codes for CSVEGGGASGYKNIQYF. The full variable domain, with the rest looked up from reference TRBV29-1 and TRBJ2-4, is SAVISQKPSRDICQRGTSLTIQCQVDSQVTMMFWYRQQPGQSLTLIATANQGSEATYESGFVIDKFPISRPNLTFSTLTVSNMSPEDSSIYLCSVEGGGASGYKNIQYFGAGTRLSVL.

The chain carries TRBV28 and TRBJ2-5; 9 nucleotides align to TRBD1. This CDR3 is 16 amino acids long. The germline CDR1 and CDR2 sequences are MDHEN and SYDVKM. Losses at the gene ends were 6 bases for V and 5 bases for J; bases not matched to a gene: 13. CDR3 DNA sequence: TGTGCCAGCAGCCCCGGACAGGGGCTCCGTAGGGAGACCCAGTACTTC. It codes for CASSPGQGLRRETQYF.

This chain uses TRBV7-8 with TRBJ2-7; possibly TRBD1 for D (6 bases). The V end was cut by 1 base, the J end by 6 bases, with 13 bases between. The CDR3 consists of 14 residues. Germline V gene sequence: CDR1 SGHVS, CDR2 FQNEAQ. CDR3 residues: CASSLEGGIGEQYF. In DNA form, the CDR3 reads TGTGCCAGCAGCTTAGAAGGGGGAATCGGCGAGCAGTACTTC.

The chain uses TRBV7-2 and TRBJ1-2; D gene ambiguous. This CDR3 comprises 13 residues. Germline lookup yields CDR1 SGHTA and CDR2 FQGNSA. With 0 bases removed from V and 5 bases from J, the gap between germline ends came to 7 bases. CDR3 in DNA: TGTGCCAGCAGCTTAGCCGCGGGGTATGGCTACACCTTC. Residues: CASSLAAGYGYTF.

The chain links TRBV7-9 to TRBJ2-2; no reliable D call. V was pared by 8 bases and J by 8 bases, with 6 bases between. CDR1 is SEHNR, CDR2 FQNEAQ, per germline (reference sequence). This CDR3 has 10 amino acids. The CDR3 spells CASWQGELFF. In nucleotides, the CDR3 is TGTGCCAGCTGGCAGGGGGAGCTGTTTTTT.